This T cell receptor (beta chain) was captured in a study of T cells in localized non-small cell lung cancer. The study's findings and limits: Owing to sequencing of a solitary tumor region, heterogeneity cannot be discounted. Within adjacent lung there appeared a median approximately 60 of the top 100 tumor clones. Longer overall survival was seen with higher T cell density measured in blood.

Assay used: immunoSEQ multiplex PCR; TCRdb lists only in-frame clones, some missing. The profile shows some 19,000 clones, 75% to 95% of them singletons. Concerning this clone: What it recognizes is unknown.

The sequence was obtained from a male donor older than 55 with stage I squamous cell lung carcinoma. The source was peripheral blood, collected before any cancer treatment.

CDR3 DNA sequence: TGTGCCAGCATACCGGGACTGGCACCCTACGAGCAGTACTTC. This codes for CASIPGLAPYEQYF. J is TRBJ2-7 and V is TRBV28, with D possibly matching TRBD2 (6 bases). Germline V gene data show CDR1 as MDHEN and CDR2 as SYDVKM. Trimming removed 7 bases at V and 2 bases at J, with 15 bases between. The CDR3 is 14 amino acids. The full variable domain, in which reference TRBV28 and TRBJ2-7 provide the parts outside the CDR3, is DVKVTQSSRYLVKRTGEKVFLECVQDMDHENMFWYRQDPGLGLRLIYFSYDVKMKEKGDIPEGYSVSREKKERFSLILESASTNQTSMYLCASIPGLAPYEQYFGPGTRLTVT.